What follows are 15 T cell receptor beta chains derived from one specimen sequenced in a study of blood T cell repertoires in COVID-19. Data came from immunoSEQ multiplex PCR; TCRdb stores just in-frame clones and leaves some out. The sample records roughly 150,000 clones, 82% being singletons. Material for sequencing was peripheral blood. Receptors originate from an elderly woman with active or convalescent COVID-19.

This clone was observed once. The CDR3 spells CASSIPSGGELFF. Written as DNA, the CDR3 is TGTGCCAGCAGCATCCCTAGCGGCGGGGAGCTGTTTTTT. The V gene is TRBV5-6, the J gene TRBJ2-2; TRBD2 matches at 7 bases. The CDR3 runs 13 residues. Germline trimming cut 4 bases from V and 7 bases from J; bases unmatched to any gene: 4. Germline loops: CDR1 SGHDT, CDR2 YYEEEE.

The chain couples TRBV2 to TRBJ1-4; possible D gene TRBD1, 5 bases. The CDR3 covers 16 residues. V was shortened by 4 bases and J by 0 bases, with 12 bases between the two germline ends. The V gene's germline CDR1 is SNHLY and CDR2 FYNNEI. The CDR3 nucleotides read TGTGCCAGCAGTGTAGGCAGGGCCGCAACTAATGAAAAACTGTTTTTT. Encoded protein: CASSVGRAATNEKLFF. Full variable domain (missing parts from reference TRBV2 and TRBJ1-4): EPEVTQTPSHQVTQMGQEVILRCVPISNHLYFYWYRQILGQKVEFLVSFYNNEISEKSEIFDDQFSVERPDGSNFTLKIRSTKLEDSAMYFCASSVGRAATNEKLFFGSGTQLSVL.

CDR3 coding DNA: TGTGCCAGCAGCTTACCAAGGGGGGGTTGGGGAGACACTGAAGCTTTCTTT. As protein: CASSLPRGGWGDTEAFF. The chain employs TRBV11-2 and TRBJ1-1; D might be TRBD1 (6 bases). Per germline, CDR1 SGHAT and CDR2 FQNNGV. Between the trimmed V and J ends, which lost 2 bases and 3 bases, there was a span of 19 bases. The CDR3 spans 17 residues.

The chain employs TRBV10-1 and TRBJ2-1, with 10 bases aligning to TRBD1. Germline loops: CDR1 WNHNN, CDR2 SYGVQD (reference sequence). This CDR3 comprises 12 residues. The junction had 5 bases not matched to a gene; V was cut back by 10 bases and J by 8 bases. CDR3 in amino acids: CATGTGADEQFF. CDR3 nucleotide sequence: TGCGCCACCGGGACAGGGGCCGATGAGCAGTTCTTC.

This clone was recorded only once. The rearrangement links TRBV5-4 to TRBJ2-7, with 7 bases lining up with TRBD1. The CDR3 spans 15 residues. The germline gives CDR1 SGHNT, CDR2 YYREEE (reference sequence). With V trimmed by 4 bases and J by 4 bases, 11 bases remained unmatched. The CDR3: CASSLLKGAQYEQYF. The CDR3 DNA sequence: TGTGCCAGCAGCCTGCTTAAGGGGGCTCAGTACGAGCAGTACTTC.

This CDR3 is CASSSDPQNYGYTF. In DNA, the CDR3 is TGCGCCAGCAGCTCCGATCCACAGAACTATGGCTACACCTTC. The chain links TRBV5-1 to TRBJ1-2, with no clear D. This CDR3 spans 14 amino acids. Germline assignment: CDR1 SGHRS and CDR2 YFSETQ. Deletions cut 3 bases from V and 2 bases from J, with 11 bases between. The variable domain in full, with the rest retrieved from reference TRBV5-1 and TRBJ1-2, is KAGVTQTPRYLIKTRGQQVTLSCSPISGHRSVSWYQQTPGQGLQFLFEYFSETQRNKGNFPGRFSGRQFSNSRSEMNVSTLELGDSALYLCASSSDPQNYGYTFGSGTRLTVV.

J is TRBJ1-1 and V is TRBV12-3 or TRBV12-4; D ambiguous. The V and J ends lost 6 bases and 4 bases respectively, with 9 bases between them. This CDR3 is 12 amino acids long. CDR3 sequence (DNA): TGTGCCAGCAGCCTACCCTTCACTGAAGCTTTCTTT. Protein product: CASSLPFTEAFF.

The chain recombines TRBV15 with TRBJ1-5; D gene ambiguous. Germline CDR1 LNHNV, CDR2 YYDKDF (reference sequence). The CDR3 contains 14 residues. Deletions cut 0 bases from V and 11 bases from J, with 14 bases between. CDR3 in amino acids: CATSRDLGSRSQHF. CDR3 DNA: TGTGCCACCAGCAGAGATTTGGGCAGTAGGTCCCAGCATTTT.

This sequence joins TRBV29-1 and TRBJ2-7; D might be TRBD1 (6 bases). The CDR3 spans 12 residues. The V and J ends lost 3 bases and 2 bases respectively, with 8 bases between them. Germline-derived CDR1 and CDR2 are SQVTM and ANQGSEA. The CDR3 DNA is TGCAGCGTTGATTCAGGGGCCTACGAGCAGTACTTC. Encoded protein: CSVDSGAYEQYF.

This sequence joins TRBV15 and TRBJ2-5, with unresolved D. There are 13 residues in the CDR3. With 5 bases removed from V and 1 base from J, the gap between germline ends came to 8 bases. Germline V CDR1 and CDR2: LNHNV, YYDKDF (reference sequence). CDR3 coding DNA: TGTGCCACCAGCGATGGCGGCCAAGAGACCCAGTACTTC. This translates into CATSDGGQETQYF.

The chain carries TRBV29-1 and TRBJ2-1; perhaps TRBD1 as D (6 bases). The germline V gene encodes CDR1 SQVTM and CDR2 ANQGSEA. Trimming took off 4 bases at V and 8 bases at J, with 24 bases between the two ends. This CDR3 is built from 16 residues. CDR3 nucleotide sequence: TGCAGCGTTGGGGGGCTTAACCGAGGGAAGGATGATGAGCAGTTCTTC. It is translated as CSVGGLNRGKDDEQFF.

The chain joins TRBV19 to TRBJ2-3; perhaps TRBD2 as D (6 bases). The CDR3 consists of 15 residues. V dropped 2 bases and J dropped 3 bases, with 12 bases sitting between them. Germline V gene data show CDR1 as LNHDA and CDR2 as SQIVND (reference sequence). CDR3 residues: CASSINTAGTDTQYF. CDR3 sequence (DNA): TGTGCCAGTAGTATAAACACGGCGGGAACAGATACGCAGTATTTT.

This chain links TRBV18 with TRBJ2-1, with unresolved D. Germline CDR1 KGHSH, CDR2 LQKENI. The CDR3 loop spans 13 amino acids. Trimming cost V 2 bases and J 7 bases, with 9 bases left between them. DNA for the CDR3: TGTGCCAGCTCACCAACCAGTCAGAATGAGCAGTTCTTC. Protein: CASSPTSQNEQFF.

The chain recombines TRBV18 with TRBJ2-1; TRBD1 matches at 10 bases. The germline gives CDR1 KGHSH, CDR2 LQKENI. The CDR3 has 15 residues. Trimming at V came to 1 base and at J to 5 bases, leaving 2 bases not matched to a gene. The CDR3 sequence is CASSPRTGGNNEQFF. The CDR3 region has the DNA TGTGCCAGCTCACCACGGACAGGGGGGAACAATGAGCAGTTCTTC.

The chain couples TRBV10-3 to TRBJ1-5; no reliable D call. The CDR3 has 15 residues. The germline V gene has CDR1 ENHRY and CDR2 SYGVKD. The V end was cut by 0 bases, the J end by 1 base, with 7 bases between. Written as DNA, the CDR3 is TGTGCCATCAGTGAGTCGAGGTGGAGCAATCAGCCCCAGCATTTT. Its protein product is CAISESRWSNQPQHF.